This T cell receptor (beta chain) was sequenced in a study of T and B cells in COVID-19 patients. Across the study: COVID-19 patients gave peripheral blood either during active infection or after recovery. The recovered cohort's median age was about 34 years, versus 65 to 80 years in active infection.

Each TRB amplification used roughly 230-550 ng of genomic DNA from blood. Findings and limits, study-wide: Highly clonal in active COVID-19, TRB repertoires exceeded healthy-donor diversity and richness at recovery. No sequencing was yet done of CD4+, regulatory or CD8+ subsets, or of SARS-CoV-2-responsive or tetramer+ sorted cells.

A remark on this clonotype: Antigen specificity is unknown.

Multiplex PCR with BIOMED2 TRB-A/B primer pools amplified TRB rearrangements. TCRdb independently ran MiXCR on the multiplex PCR reads; one entry per CDR3 protein. The table records roughly 1,500 distinct CDR3 sequences, roughly 25% of them present only once. CDR1 is KGHDR, CDR2 SFDVKD, per germline. The CDR3 extends over 13 amino acids. The V and J ends lost 4 bases and 10 bases respectively, with 15 bases between them. The gene calls are TRBV24-1 and TRBJ1-2, with D possibly being TRBD1 (5 bases). The material sequenced was blood. The receptor's source is a human donor with active COVID-19. The CDR3 reads CATSEPGRGSYTF. The CDR3 region has the DNA TGTGCCACCAGTGAACCGGGACGGGGCTCCTACACCTTC.